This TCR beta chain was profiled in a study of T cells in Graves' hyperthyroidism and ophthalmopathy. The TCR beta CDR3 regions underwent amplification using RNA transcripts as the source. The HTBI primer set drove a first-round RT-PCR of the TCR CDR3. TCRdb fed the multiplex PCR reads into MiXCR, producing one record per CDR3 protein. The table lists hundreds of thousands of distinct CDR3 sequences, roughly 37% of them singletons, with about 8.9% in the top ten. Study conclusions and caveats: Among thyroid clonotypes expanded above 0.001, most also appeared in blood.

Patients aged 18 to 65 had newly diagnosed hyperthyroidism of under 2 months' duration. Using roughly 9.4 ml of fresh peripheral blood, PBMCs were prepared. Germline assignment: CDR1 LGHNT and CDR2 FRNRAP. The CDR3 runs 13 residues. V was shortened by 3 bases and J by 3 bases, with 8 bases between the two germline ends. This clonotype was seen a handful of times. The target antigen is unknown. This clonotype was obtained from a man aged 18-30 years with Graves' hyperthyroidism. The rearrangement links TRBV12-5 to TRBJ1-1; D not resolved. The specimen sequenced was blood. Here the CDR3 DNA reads TGTGCTAGTGGTTTCAGCGGGGACACTGAAGCTTTCTTT. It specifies CASGFSGDTEAFF. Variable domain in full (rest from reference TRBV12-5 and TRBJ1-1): DARVTQTPRHKVTEMGQEVTMRCQPILGHNTVFWYRQTMMQGLELLAYFRNRAPLDDSGMPKDRFSAEMPDATLATLKIQPSEPRDSAVYFCASGFSGDTEAFFGQGTRLTVV.